This T cell receptor beta chain was found in a study of T cell responses to AZD1222 COVID-19 vaccine. The repertoire was sequenced with immunoSEQ multiplex PCR; TCRdb's copy has only in-frame clones and lacks some. The sample includes over 120,000 clones, around 90% seen only once; the top ten take 1.5% to 2%. The study's findings and limits: Baseline antibody screening turned up just a handful of seropositive AZD1222 recipients.

As regards this clone: The antigen is unknown. In the same sample, other DNA sequences code for this CDR3.

There are 13 residues in the CDR3. Trimming pared 6 bases from V and 3 bases from J, leaving 12 bases between. Germline CDR1 reads SEHNR; CDR2 reads FQNEAQ (reference sequence). The chain recombines TRBV7-9 with TRBJ2-7; perhaps D is TRBD1 or TRBD2 (5 bases each). Sequences were derived from peripheral blood, sampled on day 0 of AZD1222 vaccination. This TCR was sampled from an adult in good health. The CDR3: CASSPGTFYEQYF. The CDR3 DNA reads TGTGCCAGCAGTCCCGGGACCTTCTACGAGCAGTACTTC.